One T cell receptor beta chain is described in this entry. What it recognizes is unknown. Method: immunoSEQ multiplex PCR; TCRdb's copy keeps in-frame clones and lacks some. The sample records 96,000 or so clones, 70% to 90% being singletons. The data derive from a study of T cell responses to AZD1222 COVID-19 vaccine. Study outcomes and limitations: Baseline serology detected seropositivity in only six AZD1222 recipients.

Germline CDR1 LNHNV, CDR2 YYDKDF (reference sequence). V was clipped by 4 bases and J by 6 bases, with 13 bases between them. This CDR3 contains 14 residues. This sequence was found in an adult in good health. This specimen consisted of peripheral blood, obtained on day 0 of AZD1222 vaccination. The chain couples TRBV15 to TRBJ1-5; TRBD1 might be the D (6 bases). The CDR3 reads CATSNRVFFQPQHF. DNA of the CDR3: TGTGCCACCAGCAACAGGGTATTTTTTCAGCCCCAGCATTTT.